The rows below give T cell receptor beta chains drawn from one sample of a study of long-term antiretroviral therapy in people with HIV. Some clones are missing from TCRdb's copy, which holds only in-frame ones; the method was immunoSEQ multiplex PCR. The data hold 30,000 to 40,000 clones, with 83% observed a single time. Sequences were derived from unsorted PBMCs, sampled 0.4 years before starting antiretroviral therapy. These receptors were taken from a man aged 18 to 29 with HIV. Both conserved end residues are part of each CDR3. A D gene is named only where the DNA matches it firmly. A clone size is listed for some rows: how often the clone was seen (once, few, many), or a class if it is expanded.

cdr3_aa cdr3_nt v_call d_call clone_size j_call
CASSLSPGNSGNTIYF TGTGCCAGCTCACTGTCGCCCGGGAACTCTGGAAACACCATATATTTT TRBV18 NA NA TRBJ1-3
CASSELSTSGANVLTF TGTGCCAGCAGTGAACTCTCCACCTCTGGGGCCAACGTCCTGACTTTC TRBV25-1 NA NA TRBJ2-6
CASSYSPRGGEQFF TGTGCCAGCAGTTACTCGCCCCGTGGTGGTGAGCAGTTCTTC TRBV6-5 NA once TRBJ2-1
CASKRILEGLTNTEAFF TGTGCCAGCAAGCGGATCCTGGAGGGACTGACGAACACTGAAGCTTTCTTT TRBV2 NA NA TRBJ1-1
CASSLQGRDTEAFF TGTGCCAGCAGCCTACAGGGGCGGGACACTGAAGCTTTCTTT TRBV6-5 TRBD1 NA TRBJ1-1
CASSYGLAGGPETQYF TGTGCCAGCAGCTACGGTTTGGCGGGAGGGCCTGAGACCCAGTACTTC TRBV5-4 TRBD2 NA TRBJ2-5
CASSPNPDAYGYTF TGTGCCAGCTCACCAAACCCCGACGCATATGGCTACACCTTC TRBV18 NA NA TRBJ1-2
CAISGQGVSTEAFF TGTGCCATCAGTGGACAGGGGGTGAGTACTGAAGCTTTCTTT TRBV10-3 TRBD1 NA TRBJ1-1
CASSSRWQETQYF TGTGCCAGCAGTTCCCGGTGGCAAGAGACCCAGTACTTC TRBV27 NA NA TRBJ2-5
CSVEGGQGIGTDTQYF TGCAGCGTTGAAGGGGGACAGGGGATTGGCACAGATACGCAGTATTTT TRBV29-1 TRBD1 NA TRBJ2-3
CASSLPGGGNEQYF TGTGCCAGCAGTTTACCAGGGGGCGGGAACGAGCAGTACTTC TRBV28 TRBD1 few TRBJ2-7
CASSFWDRGRTGELFF TGTGCCAGCAGCTTTTGGGACAGGGGGCGAACCGGGGAGCTGTTTTTT TRBV5-6 TRBD1 NA TRBJ2-2